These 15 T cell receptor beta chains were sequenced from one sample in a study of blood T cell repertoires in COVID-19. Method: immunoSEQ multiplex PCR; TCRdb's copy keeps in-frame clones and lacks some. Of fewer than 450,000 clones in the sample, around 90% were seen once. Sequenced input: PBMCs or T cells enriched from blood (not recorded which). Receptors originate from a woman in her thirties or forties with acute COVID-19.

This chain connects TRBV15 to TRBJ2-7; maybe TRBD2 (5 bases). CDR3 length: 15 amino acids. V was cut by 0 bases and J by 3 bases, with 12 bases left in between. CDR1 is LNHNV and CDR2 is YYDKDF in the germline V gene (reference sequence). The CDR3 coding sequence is TGTGCCACCAGCAGAGATCGAGCGGACGGCTACGAGCAGTACTTC. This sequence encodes CATSRDRADGYEQYF. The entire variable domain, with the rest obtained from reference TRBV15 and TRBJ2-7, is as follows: DAMVIQNPRYQVTQFGKPVTLSCSQTLNHNVMYWYQQKSSQAPKLLFHYYDKDFNNEADTPDNFQSRRPNTSFCFLDIRSPGLGDTAMYLCATSRDRADGYEQYFGPGTRLTVT.

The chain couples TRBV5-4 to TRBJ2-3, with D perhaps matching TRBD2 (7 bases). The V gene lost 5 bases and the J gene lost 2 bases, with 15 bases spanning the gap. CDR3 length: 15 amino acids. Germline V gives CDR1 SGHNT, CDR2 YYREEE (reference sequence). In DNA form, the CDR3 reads TGTGCCAGCAGTCCTTCCGGGGGGCACACAGATACGCAGTATTTT. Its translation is CASSPSGGHTDTQYF.

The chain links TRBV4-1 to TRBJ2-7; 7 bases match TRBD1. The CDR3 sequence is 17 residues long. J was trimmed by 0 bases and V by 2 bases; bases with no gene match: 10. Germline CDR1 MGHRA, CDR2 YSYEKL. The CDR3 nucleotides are TGCGCCAGCAGCCAATTTAAAGGGGGCCTATACTCCTACGAGCAGTACTTC. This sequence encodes CASSQFKGGLYSYEQYF.

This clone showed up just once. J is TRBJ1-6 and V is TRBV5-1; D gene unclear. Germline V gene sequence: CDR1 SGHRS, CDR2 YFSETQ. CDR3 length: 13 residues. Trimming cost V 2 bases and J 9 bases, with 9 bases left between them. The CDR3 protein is CASSLAPSSPLHF. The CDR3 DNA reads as TGCGCCAGCAGCTTAGCCCCCTCTTCACCCCTCCACTTT. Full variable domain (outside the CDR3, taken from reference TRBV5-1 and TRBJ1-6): KAGVTQTPRYLIKTRGQQVTLSCSPISGHRSVSWYQQTPGQGLQFLFEYFSETQRNKGNFPGRFSGRQFSNSRSEMNVSTLELGDSALYLCASSLAPSSPLHFGNGTRLTVT.

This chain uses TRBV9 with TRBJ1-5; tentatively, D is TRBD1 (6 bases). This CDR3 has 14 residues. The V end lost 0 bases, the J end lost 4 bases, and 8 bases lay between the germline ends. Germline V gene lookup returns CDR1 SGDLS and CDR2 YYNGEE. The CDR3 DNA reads TGTGCCAGCAGCGTAGCAGGGGTAAATCAGCCCCAGCATTTT. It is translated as CASSVAGVNQPQHF.

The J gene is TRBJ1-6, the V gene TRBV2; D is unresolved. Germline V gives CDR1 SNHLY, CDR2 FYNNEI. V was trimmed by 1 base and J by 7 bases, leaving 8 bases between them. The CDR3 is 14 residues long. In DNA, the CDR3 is TGTGCCAGCAGTGAAGTGGCAGGCAATTCACCCCTCCACTTT. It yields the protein CASSEVAGNSPLHF.

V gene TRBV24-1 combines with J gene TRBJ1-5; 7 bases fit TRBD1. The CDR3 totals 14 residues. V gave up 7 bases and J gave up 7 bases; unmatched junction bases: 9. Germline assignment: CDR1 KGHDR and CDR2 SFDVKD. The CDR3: CATSKEGAWQPQHF. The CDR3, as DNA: TGTGCCACCAGCAAAGAGGGGGCTTGGCAGCCCCAGCATTTT.

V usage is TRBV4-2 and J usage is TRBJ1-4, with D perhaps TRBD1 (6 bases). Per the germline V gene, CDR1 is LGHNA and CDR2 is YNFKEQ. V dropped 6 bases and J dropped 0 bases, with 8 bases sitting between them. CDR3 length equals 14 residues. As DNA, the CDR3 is TGTGCCAGCAGGACAGGCCCAACTAATGAAAAACTGTTTTTT. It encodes CASRTGPTNEKLFF.

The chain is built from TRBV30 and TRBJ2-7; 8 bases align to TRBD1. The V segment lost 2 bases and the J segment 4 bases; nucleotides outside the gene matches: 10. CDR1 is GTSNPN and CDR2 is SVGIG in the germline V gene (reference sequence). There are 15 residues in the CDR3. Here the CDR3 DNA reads TGTGCCTGGAGTCCGGACAGGGTCGGGTCTTACGAGCAGTACTTC. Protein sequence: CAWSPDRVGSYEQYF.

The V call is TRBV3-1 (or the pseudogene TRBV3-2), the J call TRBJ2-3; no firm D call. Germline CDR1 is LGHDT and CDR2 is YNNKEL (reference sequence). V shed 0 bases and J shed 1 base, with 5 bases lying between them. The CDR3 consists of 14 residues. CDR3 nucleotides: TGTGCCAGCAGCCAAGATACTGGCACAGATACGCAGTATTTT. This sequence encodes CASSQDTGTDTQYF.

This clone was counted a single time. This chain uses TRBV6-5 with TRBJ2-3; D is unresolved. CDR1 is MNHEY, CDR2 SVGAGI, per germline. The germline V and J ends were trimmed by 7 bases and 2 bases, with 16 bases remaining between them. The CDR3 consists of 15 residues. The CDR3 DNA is TGTGCCAGCACCAAAACGGCAGGCCACACAGATACGCAGTATTTT. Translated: CASTKTAGHTDTQYF.

The chain's CDR3 is CASSAGLYSSYNEQFF. The CDR3 DNA is TGTGCCAGCAGCGCCGGACTATATAGCTCCTACAATGAGCAGTTCTTC. The rearrangement joins TRBV7-8 to TRBJ2-1; TRBD2 might be the D (6 bases). The CDR3 spans 16 residues. In germline, CDR1 is SGHVS, CDR2 FQNEAQ. Trimming took off 5 bases at V and 0 bases at J, with 14 bases between the two ends.

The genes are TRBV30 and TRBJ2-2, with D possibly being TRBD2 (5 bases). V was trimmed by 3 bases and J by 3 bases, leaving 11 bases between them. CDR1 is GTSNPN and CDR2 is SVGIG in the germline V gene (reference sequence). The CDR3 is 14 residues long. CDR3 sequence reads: CAWRRVEDTGELFF. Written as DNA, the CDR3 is TGTGCCTGGAGGAGGGTAGAGGACACCGGGGAGCTGTTTTTT. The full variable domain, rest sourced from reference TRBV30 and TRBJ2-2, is SQTIHQWPATLVQPVGSPLSLECTVEGTSNPNLYWYRQAAGRGLQLLFYSVGIGQISSEVPQNLSASRPQDRQFILSSKKLLLSDSGFYLCAWRRVEDTGELFFGEGSRLTVL.

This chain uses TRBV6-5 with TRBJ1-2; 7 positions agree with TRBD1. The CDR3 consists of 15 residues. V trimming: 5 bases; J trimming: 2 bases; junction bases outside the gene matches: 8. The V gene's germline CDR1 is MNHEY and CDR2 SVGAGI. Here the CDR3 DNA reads TGTGCCAGCAGTCCCCGGGGGACAGTCAACTATGGCTACACCTTC. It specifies CASSPRGTVNYGYTF.

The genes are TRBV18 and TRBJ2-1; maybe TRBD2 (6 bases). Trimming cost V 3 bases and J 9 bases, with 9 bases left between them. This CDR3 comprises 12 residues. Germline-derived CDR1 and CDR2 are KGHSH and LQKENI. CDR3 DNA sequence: TGTGCCAGCTCACCGGGGGGTCGTGAGCAGTTCTTC. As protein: CASSPGGREQFF.